The entry below gives a single T cell receptor (beta chain) sequence along with its context. The target antigen is unknown. TCRdb keeps only in-frame clones here, not all; method: immunoSEQ multiplex PCR. The data contain roughly 530,000 clones, roughly 95% of them singletons. These data belong to a study of shared clonotypes between healthy human individuals. Study summary: Donor composition was a couple of women and a few men, aged 18 to 49. CD4 naive and memory got three plates each, CD8 naive two, CD8 memory one. Whole-study results and caveats: Clonotype sharing among donors, it was expected, would be affected by sequencing depth.

The length of the CDR3 is 10 residues. V was cut by 6 bases and J by 9 bases, with 8 bases left in between. Germline V gene data show CDR1 as MNHNS and CDR2 as SASEGT. Donation came from healthy HIV-negative adults that had no recent acute infections or vaccinations. The sequencing input was naive CD4+ T cells sorted from blood. Described subset: CD45RA+ positively selected. The chain joins TRBV6-1 to TRBJ2-5; perhaps TRBD2 as D (5 bases). This sequence was found in a woman in her twenties or thirties in good health. DNA of the CDR3: TGTGCCAGCAGCTTGGAGGCCCAGTACTTC. Encoded protein: CASSLEAQYF.